This TCR beta chain comes out of a study of CD8+CD57+ T cells in acquired aplastic anemia. Overall study context: CD4+ cells from healthy donors averaged about 9.8 million reads. Regarding the study as a whole: Significant differences in CD8+ Simpson's diversity were not observed between patients and controls.

Per germline, CDR1 SGHRS and CDR2 YFSETQ. V lost 2 bases to trimming and J lost 4 bases, with 4 bases between them. CDR3 length: 13 residues. Profiles of TCR beta VDJ and CDR3 were generated from a genomic DNA template. TCRdb fed the reads into MiXCR, producing one record per CDR3 protein. This table has about 210,000 distinct CDR3 sequences, 60% to 65% appearing once. This clonotype was observed a few times. Its matching antigen is unknown. V usage is TRBV5-1 and J usage is TRBJ2-6, with D hard to call. This TCR came from a human donor in good health. Sequenced material: sorted CD4+, CD8+, or CD8+CD57+ T cells (not recorded which) from PBMCs. The CDR3 DNA follows: TGCGCCAGCAGCTTTTCCGGGGCCAACGTCCTGACTTTC. As protein: CASSFSGANVLTF.